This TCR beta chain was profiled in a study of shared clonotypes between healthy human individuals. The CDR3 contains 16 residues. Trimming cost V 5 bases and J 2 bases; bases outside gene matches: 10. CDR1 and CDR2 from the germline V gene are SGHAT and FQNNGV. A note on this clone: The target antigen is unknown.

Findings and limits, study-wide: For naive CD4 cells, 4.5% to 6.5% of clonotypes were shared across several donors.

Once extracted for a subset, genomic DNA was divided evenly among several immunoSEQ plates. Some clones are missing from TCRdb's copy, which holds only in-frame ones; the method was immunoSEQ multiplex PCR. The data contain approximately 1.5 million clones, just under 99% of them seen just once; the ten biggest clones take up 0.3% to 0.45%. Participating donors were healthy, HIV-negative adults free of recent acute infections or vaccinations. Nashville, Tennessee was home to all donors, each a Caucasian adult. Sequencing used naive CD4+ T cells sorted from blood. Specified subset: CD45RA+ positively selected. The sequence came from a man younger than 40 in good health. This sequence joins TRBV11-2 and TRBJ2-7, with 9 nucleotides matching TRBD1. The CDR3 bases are TGTGCCAGCAGCCGAGCAGGGACAGGGACAACCTACGAGCAGTACTTC. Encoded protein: CASSRAGTGTTYEQYF.